The present TCR beta chain was sequenced within a study of beta chain features in type 1 diabetes. Notes on the study in general: Patients with type 1 diabetes carried fewer insertions and had more deletions at their VDJ junctions. Patients with Type 1 diabetes showed moderately but significantly shorter TCRB CDR3s in all four CD4+ subsets.

Since all of the isolated RNA was reverse transcribed, expressed TCRB transcripts were what got sequenced. Assay used: immunoSEQ multiplex PCR; TCRdb lists only in-frame clones, some missing. Here the sample spans about 400,000 clones, approximately 12% being singletons. Over 95% purity was reached by all sorted populations. Remarks on this clone: Its antigen is undetermined.

V was clipped by 2 bases and J by 0 bases, with 13 bases between them. The CDR3 is 16 residues long. Germline loops: CDR1 SGHRS, CDR2 YFSETQ. Material: naive CD4+ T cells from blood. The chain recombines TRBV5-1 with TRBJ2-3; tentatively, D is TRBD2 (6 bases). This sequence was found in a woman aged 18-29 years with type 1 diabetes. The CDR3 DNA follows: TGCGCCAGCAGCTTCACGTACGGGGGAAGCACAGATACGCAGTATTTT. Protein sequence: CASSFTYGGSTDTQYF. The entire variable domain, with the rest obtained from reference TRBV5-1 and TRBJ2-3, is as follows: KAGVTQTPRYLIKTRGQQVTLSCSPISGHRSVSWYQQTPGQGLQFLFEYFSETQRNKGNFPGRFSGRQFSNSRSEMNVSTLELGDSALYLCASSFTYGGSTDTQYFGPGTRLTVL.